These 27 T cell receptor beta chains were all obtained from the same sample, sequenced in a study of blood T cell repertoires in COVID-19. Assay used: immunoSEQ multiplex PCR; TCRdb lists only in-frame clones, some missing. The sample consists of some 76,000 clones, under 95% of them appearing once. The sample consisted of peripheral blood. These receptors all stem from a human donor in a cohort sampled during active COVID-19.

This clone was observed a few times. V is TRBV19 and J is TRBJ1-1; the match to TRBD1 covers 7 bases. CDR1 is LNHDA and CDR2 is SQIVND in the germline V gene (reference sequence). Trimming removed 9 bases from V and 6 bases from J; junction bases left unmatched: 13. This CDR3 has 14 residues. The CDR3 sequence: CASFNPRQGPEAFF. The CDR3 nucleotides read TGTGCCAGCTTCAACCCCCGACAGGGACCTGAAGCTTTCTTT.

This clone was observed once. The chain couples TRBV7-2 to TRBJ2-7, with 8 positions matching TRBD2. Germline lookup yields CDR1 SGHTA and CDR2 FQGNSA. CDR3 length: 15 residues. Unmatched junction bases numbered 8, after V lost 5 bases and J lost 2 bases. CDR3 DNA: TGTGCCAGCAGCCGTGAAAGTAGCGGGGCCTACGAGCAGTACTTC. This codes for CASSRESSGAYEQYF.

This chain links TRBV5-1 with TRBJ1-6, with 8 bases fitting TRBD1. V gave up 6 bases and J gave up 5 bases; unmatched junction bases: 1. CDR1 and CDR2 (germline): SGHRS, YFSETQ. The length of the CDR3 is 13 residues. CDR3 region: CASKTGDNSPLHF. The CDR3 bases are TGCGCCAGCAAGACAGGGGATAATTCACCCCTCCACTTT.

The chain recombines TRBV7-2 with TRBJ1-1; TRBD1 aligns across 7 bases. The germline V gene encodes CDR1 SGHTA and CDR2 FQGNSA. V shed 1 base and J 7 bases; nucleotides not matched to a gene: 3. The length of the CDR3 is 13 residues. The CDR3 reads CASSLVWDSEAFF. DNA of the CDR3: TGTGCCAGCAGCTTAGTCTGGGACAGTGAAGCTTTCTTT.

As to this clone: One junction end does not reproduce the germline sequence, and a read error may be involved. CDR3 in amino acids: CATSDVAGQLNF. The CDR3 DNA follows: TGTGCCACCAGTGATGTGGCTGGGCAGTTGAACTTC. The rearrangement joins TRBV24-1 to TRBJ2-7; D unresolved. This CDR3 comprises 12 residues. Germline-derived CDR1 and CDR2 are KGHDR and SFDVKD.

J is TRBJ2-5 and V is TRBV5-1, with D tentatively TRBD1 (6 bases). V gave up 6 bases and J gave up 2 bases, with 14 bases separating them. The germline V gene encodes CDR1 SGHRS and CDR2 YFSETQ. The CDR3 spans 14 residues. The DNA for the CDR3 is TGCGCCAGCAATACAGGGTCAACACAAGAGACCCAGTACTTC. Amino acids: CASNTGSTQETQYF.

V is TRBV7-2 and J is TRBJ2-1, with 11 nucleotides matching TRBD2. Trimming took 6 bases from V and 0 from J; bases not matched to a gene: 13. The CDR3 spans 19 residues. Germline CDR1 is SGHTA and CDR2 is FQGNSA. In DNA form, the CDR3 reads TGTGCCAGCAGGCCTCCCCTAGCGGGGGGAATATCCTCCTACAATGAGCAGTTCTTC. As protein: CASRPPLAGGISSYNEQFF.

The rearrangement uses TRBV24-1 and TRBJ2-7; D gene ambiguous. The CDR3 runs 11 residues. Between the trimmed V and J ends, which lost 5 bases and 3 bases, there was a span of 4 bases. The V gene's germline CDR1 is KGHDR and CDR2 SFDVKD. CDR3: CATSGHYEQYF. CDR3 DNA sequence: TGTGCCACCAGTGGACACTACGAGCAGTACTTC.

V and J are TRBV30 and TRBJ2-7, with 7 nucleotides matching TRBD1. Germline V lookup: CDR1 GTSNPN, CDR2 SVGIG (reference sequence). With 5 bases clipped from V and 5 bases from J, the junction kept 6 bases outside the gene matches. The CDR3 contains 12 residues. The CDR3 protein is CAWETGTNEQYF. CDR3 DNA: TGTGCCTGGGAGACAGGGACCAACGAGCAGTACTTC.

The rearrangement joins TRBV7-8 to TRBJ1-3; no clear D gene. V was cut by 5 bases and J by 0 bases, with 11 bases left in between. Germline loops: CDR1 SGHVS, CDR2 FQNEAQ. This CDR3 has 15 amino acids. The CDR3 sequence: CASSPRVISGNTIYF. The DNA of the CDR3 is TGTGCCAGCAGCCCACGGGTCATCTCTGGAAACACCATATATTTT.

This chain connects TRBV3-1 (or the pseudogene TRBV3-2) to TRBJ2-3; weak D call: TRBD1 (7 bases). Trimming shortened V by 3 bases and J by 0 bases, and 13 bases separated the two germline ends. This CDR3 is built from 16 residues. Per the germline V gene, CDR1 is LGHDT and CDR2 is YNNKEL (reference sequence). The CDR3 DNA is TGTGCCAGCAGCCAGGGCGGGACAGCGAGCACAGATACGCAGTATTTT. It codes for CASSQGGTASTDTQYF.

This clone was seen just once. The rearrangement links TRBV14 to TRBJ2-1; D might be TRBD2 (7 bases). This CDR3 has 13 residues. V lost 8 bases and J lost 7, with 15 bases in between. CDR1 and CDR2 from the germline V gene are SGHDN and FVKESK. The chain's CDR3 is CASRGGAQNEQFF. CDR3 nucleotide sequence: TGTGCCAGCCGTGGGGGGGCGCAAAATGAGCAGTTCTTC.

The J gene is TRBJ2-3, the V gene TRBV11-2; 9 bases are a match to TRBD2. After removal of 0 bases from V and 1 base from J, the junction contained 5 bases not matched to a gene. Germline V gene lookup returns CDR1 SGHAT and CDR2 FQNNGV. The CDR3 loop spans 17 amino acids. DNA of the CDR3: TGTGCCAGCAGCTTAGAGCGGGGGGGCGTCGGCACAGATACGCAGTATTTT. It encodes CASSLERGGVGTDTQYF.

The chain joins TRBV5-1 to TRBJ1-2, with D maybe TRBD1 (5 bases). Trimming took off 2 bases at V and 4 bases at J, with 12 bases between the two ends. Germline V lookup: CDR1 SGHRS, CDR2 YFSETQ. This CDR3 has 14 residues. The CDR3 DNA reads TGCGCCAGCAGCTTTGACAGCCCGGGCTATGGCTACACCTTC. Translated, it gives CASSFDSPGYGYTF.

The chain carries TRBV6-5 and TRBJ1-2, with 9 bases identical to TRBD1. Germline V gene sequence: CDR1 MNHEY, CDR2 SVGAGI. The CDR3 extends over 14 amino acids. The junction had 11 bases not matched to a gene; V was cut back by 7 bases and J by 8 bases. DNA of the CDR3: TGTGCCAGCAATTCCCAACAGGGGGCCGCGGGCTACACCTTC. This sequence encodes CASNSQQGAAGYTF.

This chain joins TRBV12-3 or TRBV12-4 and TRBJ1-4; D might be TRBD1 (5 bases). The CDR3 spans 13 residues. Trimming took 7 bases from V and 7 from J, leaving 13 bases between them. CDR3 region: CASTSGRAEKLFF. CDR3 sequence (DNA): TGTGCCAGCACCTCAGGGAGGGCTGAAAAACTGTTTTTT.

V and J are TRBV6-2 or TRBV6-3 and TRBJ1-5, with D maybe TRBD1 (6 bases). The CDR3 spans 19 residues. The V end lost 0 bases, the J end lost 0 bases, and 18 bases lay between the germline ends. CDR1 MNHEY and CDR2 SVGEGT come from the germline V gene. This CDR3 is CASSYSNDGQTYSNQPQHF. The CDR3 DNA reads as TGTGCCAGCAGTTACTCGAACGATGGACAGACCTATAGCAATCAGCCCCAGCATTTT.

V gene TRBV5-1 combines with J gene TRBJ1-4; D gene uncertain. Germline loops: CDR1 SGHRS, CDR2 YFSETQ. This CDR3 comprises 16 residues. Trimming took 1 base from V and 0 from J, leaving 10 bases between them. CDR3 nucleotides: TGCGCCAGCAGCTTGACTGCTTCCCCAACTAATGAAAAACTGTTTTTT. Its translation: CASSLTASPTNEKLFF.

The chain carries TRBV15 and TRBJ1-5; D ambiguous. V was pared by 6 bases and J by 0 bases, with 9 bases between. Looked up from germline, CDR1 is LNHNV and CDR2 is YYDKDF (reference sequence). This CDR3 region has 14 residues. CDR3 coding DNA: TGTGCCACCAGTTTTACATATAGCAATCAGCCCCAGCATTTT. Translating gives CATSFTYSNQPQHF. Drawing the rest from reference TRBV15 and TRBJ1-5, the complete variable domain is DAMVIQNPRYQVTQFGKPVTLSCSQTLNHNVMYWYQQKSSQAPKLLFHYYDKDFNNEADTPDNFQSRRPNTSFCFLDIRSPGLGDTAMYLCATSFTYSNQPQHFGDGTRLSIL.

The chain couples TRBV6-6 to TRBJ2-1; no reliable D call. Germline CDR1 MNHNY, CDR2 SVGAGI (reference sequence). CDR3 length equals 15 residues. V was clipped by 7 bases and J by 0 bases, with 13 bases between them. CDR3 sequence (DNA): TGTGCCAGCATGCGTAATAGATACTCCTACAATGAGCAGTTCTTC. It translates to CASMRNRYSYNEQFF.

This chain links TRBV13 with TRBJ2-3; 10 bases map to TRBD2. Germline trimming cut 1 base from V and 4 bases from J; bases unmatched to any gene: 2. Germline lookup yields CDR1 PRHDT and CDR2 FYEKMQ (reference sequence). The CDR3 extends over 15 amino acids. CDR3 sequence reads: CASSLERGGPDTQYF. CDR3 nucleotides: TGTGCCAGCAGCTTAGAGCGGGGGGGCCCAGATACGCAGTATTTT.

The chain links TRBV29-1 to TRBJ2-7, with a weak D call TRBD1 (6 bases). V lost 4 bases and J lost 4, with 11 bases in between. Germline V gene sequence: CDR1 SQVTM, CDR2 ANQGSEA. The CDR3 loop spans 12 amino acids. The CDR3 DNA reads TGCAGCGTTGCGGGGACACCATACGAGCAGTACTTC. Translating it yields CSVAGTPYEQYF.

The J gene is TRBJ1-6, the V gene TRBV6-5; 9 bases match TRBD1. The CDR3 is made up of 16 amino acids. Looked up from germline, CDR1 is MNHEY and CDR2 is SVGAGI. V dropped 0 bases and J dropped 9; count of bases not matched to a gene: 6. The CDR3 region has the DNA TGTGCCAGCAGTTACTCGAAACCGGACAGGGGTTCACCCCTCCACTTT. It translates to CASSYSKPDRGSPLHF.

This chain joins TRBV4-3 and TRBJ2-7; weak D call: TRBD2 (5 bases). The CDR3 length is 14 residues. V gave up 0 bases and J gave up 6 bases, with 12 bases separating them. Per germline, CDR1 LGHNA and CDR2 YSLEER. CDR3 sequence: CASSQDPGVGEQYF. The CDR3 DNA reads TGCGCCAGCAGCCAAGATCCCGGGGTAGGCGAGCAGTACTTC.

In nucleotides, the CDR3 is TGTGCCAGCAGTGAACTGGGGCTCAATCAGCCCCAGCATTTT. It yields the protein CASSELGLNQPQHF. The chain employs TRBV6-1 and TRBJ1-5, with D perhaps TRBD1 (5 bases). Trimming stripped 2 bases from V and 3 bases from J, with 8 bases between. This CDR3 spans 14 amino acids. From germline, CDR1 is MNHNS and CDR2 SASEGT.

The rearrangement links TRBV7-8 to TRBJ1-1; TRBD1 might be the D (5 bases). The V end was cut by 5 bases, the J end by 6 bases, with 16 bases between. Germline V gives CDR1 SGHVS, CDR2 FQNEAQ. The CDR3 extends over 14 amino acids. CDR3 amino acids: CASSIGGLSAEAFF. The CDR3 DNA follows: TGTGCCAGCAGCATCGGGGGATTGAGCGCTGAAGCTTTCTTT.

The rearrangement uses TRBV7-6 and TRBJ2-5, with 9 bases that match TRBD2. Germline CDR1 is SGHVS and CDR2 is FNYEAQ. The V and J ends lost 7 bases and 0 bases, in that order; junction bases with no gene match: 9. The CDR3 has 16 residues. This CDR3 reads CASNKGVAGDQETQYF. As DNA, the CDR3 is TGTGCCAGCAACAAGGGGGTAGCGGGGGACCAAGAGACCCAGTACTTC.